The entry that follows covers one T cell receptor (beta chain) sequence. Its antigen is unknown. This sample is part of a study of OX40 agonist ivuxolimab in advanced cancers. Looking at the study overall: Ivuxolimab, which patients received intravenously every 2 weeks, was dosed at 0.01 to 10 mg/kg. Study results and caveats: The CD4+ and CD8+ T cells in the blood had expanded clonally by week 6 at 0.1 to 3.0 mg/kg.

Profiled with immunoSEQ multiplex PCR; TCRdb holds only in-frame clones, not every one. The sample holds more than 75,000 clones, approximately 81% seen once. There are 12 residues in the CDR3. V lost 6 bases to trimming and J lost 11 bases; unmatched junction nucleotides: 8. Germline V lookup: CDR1 MNHEY, CDR2 SVGAGI. On cycle 4 day 1 and cycle 7 day 1, as well as at baseline, blood was sampled. The rearrangement joins TRBV6-5 to TRBJ2-7; 9 nucleotides agree with TRBD1. The clonotype originates from an adult with an advanced solid tumor such as melanoma, head and neck, liver or kidney cancer. Source: CD4+ or CD8+ T cells sorted from blood, taken in a trial of the OX40 agonist ivuxolimab. CDR3 nucleotides: TGTGCCAGCAGCTGGCCACAGGGGGCGAAGTACTTC. As protein: CASSWPQGAKYF.